This TCR beta chain was retrieved from a study of cytomegalovirus exposure and HLA in healthy donors. Germline V gene sequence: CDR1 KGHSH, CDR2 LQKENI. The V end lost 6 bases, the J end lost 4 bases, and 12 bases lay between the germline ends. The CDR3 sequence is 13 residues long. This clone was seen more than once but under ten times. The PCR used 60 Vbeta and 13 Jbeta primers. The assay was immunoSEQ multiplex PCR, and TCRdb's table has in-frame clones only and misses some. The repertoire holds around 100,000 clones, with around 74% as singletons. The sequence was collected from a male donor in good health and CMV-seropositive. The chain joins TRBV18 to TRBJ1-1; D is perhaps TRBD1 (6 bases). The sequencing input was PBMCs. DNA of the CDR3: TGTGCCAGCTCTAAGAGGGGGACCACTGAAGCTTTCTTT. Protein product: CASSKRGTTEAFF.